The clone carrying this T cell receptor beta chain was seen a few times. Its antigen is undetermined. From germline, CDR1 is SNHLY and CDR2 FYNNEI. This CDR3 has 13 amino acids. V lost 8 bases to trimming and J lost 7 bases; unmatched junction nucleotides: 6. A multiplex PCR was run with 60 Vbeta primers and 13 Jbeta primers. Data came from immunoSEQ multiplex PCR; TCRdb stores just in-frame clones and leaves some out. The sample holds some 130,000 clones, roughly 82% seen once. This sample stems from a study of cytomegalovirus exposure and HLA in healthy donors. Study-wide results and limits: Other equally common chains were less clonally expanded than HLA-associated TCR beta chains, a later analysis showed. A reported reduction in N-insertions relative to the approximately 690-donor mean was seen in an Asian-associated ancestry cluster in a later analysis. Cytomegalovirus status, reportedly, was diagnosed with high specificity and sensitivity by the classifier. In a later analysis, a missense DCLRE1C variant was linked to TCR beta V- and J-gene trimming.

This clonotype originated in a man over 45 in good health and CMV-seronegative. This chain connects TRBV2 to TRBJ2-1, with 9 bases matching TRBD1. Sample: PBMCs. This chain's CDR3 is CASADRGRNEQFF. The CDR3 bases are TGTGCCAGCGCAGACAGGGGGAGGAATGAGCAGTTCTTC.